Listed below are T cell receptor beta chains from one sample, sequenced in a study of CD8+ T cells in alopecia areata. Assay used: immunoSEQ multiplex PCR; TCRdb lists only in-frame clones, some missing. The sample contains about 160,000 clones, about two thirds of which appear only once. The input for sequencing was CD4+ T cells sorted from blood, taken at week 4, from a patient treated with tofacitinib. The origin of the receptors is a human donor with alopecia areata. Both conserved end residues are trimmed from each CDR3.

CDR3aa,v_gene,j_gene
AAHSRRNTEAF,TRBV6-5,TRBJ1-1
SVDWQGWKTQY,TRBV29-1,TRBJ2-5
ASSEERDFPQETQY,TRBV2,TRBJ2-5
ASSSEEKLF,TRBV2,TRBJ1-4
ASSQDNGGAYNEQF,TRBV4-3,TRBJ2-1
ASSPQGLNEKLF,TRBV6-5,TRBJ1-4
SGRTSGGQGDEQF,TRBV29-1,TRBJ2-1
AISESRTGSSGANVLT,TRBV10-3,TRBJ2-6
ASSLGLYNEQF,TRBV7-2,TRBJ2-1
ASSIGRTVLYGYT,TRBV19,TRBJ1-2
ASSLSGGDTDTQY,TRBV7-3,TRBJ2-3
ASSQDRGAYEQY,TRBV7-2,TRBJ2-7
ASSLARRNTEAF,TRBV5-4,TRBJ1-1
AISGNRGNLQETQY,TRBV10-3,TRBJ2-5
AWSVQGGITAGYT,TRBV30,TRBJ1-2
AWSPGASGNTIY,TRBV30,TRBJ1-3
ASRPTGAKNIQY,TRBV27,TRBJ2-4
AWSVDPGLFS,TRBV30,TRBJ2-7
AIATGMADTQY,TRBV10-3,TRBJ2-3
ASSYSGTVEAF,TRBV6-5,TRBJ1-1
ASSLTGFNEKLF,TRBV5-1,TRBJ1-4
ASSLTSGSTDTQY,TRBV7-9,TRBJ2-3
SALLRDIDSYEQY,TRBV29-1,TRBJ2-7
ASSLGRSYEQY,TRBV27,TRBJ2-7
ATSRTQALSTDTQY,TRBV15,TRBJ2-3
ASSRRDYEQY,TRBV10-2,TRBJ2-7
SAQGSGANVLT,TRBV29-1,TRBJ2-6
ASSRQNTEAF,TRBV19,TRBJ1-1
ASSRSGLYGYT,TRBV11-2,TRBJ1-2
ASSLQSYEQY,TRBV5-4,TRBJ2-7
ASSLFPTTAGPTDTQY,TRBV7-3,TRBJ2-3
ASSLVLAGGLQETQY,TRBV5-1,TRBJ2-5
AWSAGYEQY,TRBV30,TRBJ2-7
ATSRDRPTQF,TRBV15,TRBJ2-1
SVRPAYGYT,TRBV29-1,TRBJ1-2
ASSLGHSGANVLT,TRBV5-4,TRBJ2-6
ASSYVGAGRDGYT,TRBV6-5,TRBJ1-2
ASSIDIVSPLH,TRBV2,TRBJ1-6
SVEDTGGVGYEQY,TRBV29-1,TRBJ2-7
ASSLEAGVYNEQF,TRBV5-1,TRBJ2-1
ASSLERVRSPLH,TRBV5-6,TRBJ1-6
ASSPGQGNYGYT,TRBV18,TRBJ1-2
ASGGIGETQY,TRBV2,TRBJ2-5
ASSAPPGVYEQY,TRBV7-9,TRBJ2-7
ASSPGPLYGYT,TRBV7-3,TRBJ1-2
ASSQVLGQGAFNQPQH,TRBV4-2,TRBJ1-5